Listed here are 18 T cell receptor beta chains from one sample, sequenced in a study of blood T cell repertoires in COVID-19. Assay: immunoSEQ multiplex PCR; the TCRdb copy retains only in-frame clones and omits some. The table has roughly 320,000 clones, about 87% seen once. What was sequenced was peripheral blood. These receptors were collected from a man between 65 and 79 years old with acute or convalescent COVID-19.

The chain recombines TRBV27 with TRBJ2-7; 9 positions match TRBD1. CDR1 is MNHEY, CDR2 SMNVEV, per germline (reference sequence). V gave up 6 bases and J gave up 6 bases; unmatched junction bases: 9. The CDR3 totals 14 residues. The CDR3 DNA reads TGTGCCAGCAGACCGGGACAGGGTAAAAGCGAGCAGTACTTC. This encodes CASRPGQGKSEQYF.

V and J are TRBV6-5 and TRBJ1-1; TRBD1 matches 7 bases. CDR3 size: 13 residues. J lost 3 bases, V lost 6 bases, and 4 bases had no gene match. CDR1 is MNHEY, CDR2 SVGAGI, per germline. The CDR3 is CASRADRDTEAFF. The DNA of the CDR3 is TGTGCCAGCAGGGCTGACAGGGACACTGAAGCTTTCTTT.

The chain employs TRBV5-1 and TRBJ2-7, with 10 bases matching TRBD2. V shed 1 base, J shed 0 bases, and the junction held 13 bases outside the gene matches. The CDR3 has 19 amino acids. Per the germline V gene, CDR1 is SGHRS and CDR2 is YFSETQ. This chain's CDR3 is CASSLSQRAGGVSSYEQYF. The DNA for the CDR3 is TGCGCCAGCAGCTTGAGTCAGCGAGCGGGAGGGGTGAGCTCCTACGAGCAGTACTTC.

V is TRBV6-5 and J is TRBJ1-2; 7 nucleotides align to TRBD1. Looked up from germline, CDR1 is MNHEY and CDR2 is SVGAGI. The CDR3 is 14 amino acids. V gave up 6 bases and J gave up 8 bases; unmatched junction bases: 12. The DNA for the CDR3 is TGTGCCAGCAGGGGACAGCCCCATGTAGTAGGCTACACCTTC. Encoded protein: CASRGQPHVVGYTF.

The V call is TRBV28, the J call TRBJ2-1; 7 nucleotides align to TRBD1. From germline, CDR1 is MDHEN and CDR2 SYDVKM. The V segment lost 5 bases and the J segment 9 bases; nucleotides outside the gene matches: 4. This CDR3 spans 12 amino acids. CDR3 sequence (DNA): TGTGCCAGCAGTCATCCAGGGGGTGAGCAGTTCTTC. Translated, it gives CASSHPGGEQFF.

The chain recombines TRBV5-1 with TRBJ2-3, with D maybe TRBD2 (5 bases). The germline V gene encodes CDR1 SGHRS and CDR2 YFSETQ. The length of the CDR3 is 15 residues. V was shortened by 8 bases and J by 3 bases, with 19 bases between the two germline ends. The CDR3 DNA reads TGCGCCAGTACCCTTGGGCGGGCGCTTACAGATACGCAGTATTTT. Translating it yields CASTLGRALTDTQYF.

The chain carries TRBV5-5 and TRBJ1-5, with TRBD1 matching 7 bases. Trimming removed 0 bases from V and 5 bases from J; junction bases left unmatched: 2. There are 14 residues in the CDR3. Per the germline V gene, CDR1 is SGHKS and CDR2 is YYEKEE (reference sequence). The DNA for the CDR3 is TGTGCCAGCAGCTTGGGACAGGGTCATCAGCCCCAGCATTTT. It is translated as CASSLGQGHQPQHF.

This sequence joins TRBV30 and TRBJ1-5, with TRBD1 as a possible D gene (5 bases). Trimming left V 0 bases short and J 5 bases short, with 8 bases between. This CDR3 has 13 residues. Germline-derived CDR1 and CDR2 are GTSNPN and SVGIG (reference sequence). The DNA for the CDR3 is TGTGCCTGGAGTGTGGGGGAGGATCAGCCCCAGCATTTT. Translated: CAWSVGEDQPQHF.

V is TRBV27 and J is TRBJ2-2; D gene uncertain. V was clipped by 3 bases and J by 6 bases, with 11 bases between them. The CDR3 totals 14 residues. Germline V gene sequence: CDR1 MNHEY, CDR2 SMNVEV (reference sequence). The CDR3 DNA reads TGTGCCAGCAGTTTGTCCACATTTGCCGGGGAGCTGTTTTTT. Translated, it gives CASSLSTFAGELFF.

The rearrangement joins TRBV5-4 to TRBJ2-1, with a weak D call TRBD1 (5 bases). Germline V gives CDR1 SGHNT, CDR2 YYREEE (reference sequence). There are 13 residues in the CDR3. V lost 3 bases to trimming and J lost 5 bases, with 9 bases between them. The CDR3 loop is CASSSDSNNEQFF. Here the CDR3 DNA reads TGTGCCAGCAGCTCCGACAGCAACAATGAGCAGTTCTTC. The full variable domain, with the rest looked up from reference TRBV5-4 and TRBJ2-1, is ETGVTQSPTHLIKTRGQQVTLRCSSQSGHNTVSWYQQALGQGPQFIFQYYREEENGRGNFPPRFSGLQFPNYSSELNVNALELDDSALYLCASSSDSNNEQFFGPGTRLTVL.

This sequence joins TRBV18 and TRBJ2-1; D ambiguous. Trimming shortened V by 3 bases and J by 3 bases, and 9 bases separated the two germline ends. There are 14 residues in the CDR3. Germline V lookup: CDR1 KGHSH, CDR2 LQKENI. This CDR3 reads CASSPLLLYNEQFF. CDR3 DNA sequence: TGTGCCAGCTCACCGCTACTACTCTACAATGAGCAGTTCTTC. Drawing the rest from reference TRBV18 and TRBJ2-1, the complete variable domain is NAGVMQNPRHLVRRRGQEARLRCSPMKGHSHVYWYRQLPEEGLKFMVYLQKENIIDESGMPKERFSAEFPKEGPSILRIQQVVRGDSAAYFCASSPLLLYNEQFFGPGTRLTVL.

The chain has TRBV19 and TRBJ1-5; D call uncertain. CDR3 length: 14 residues. Germline V lookup: CDR1 LNHDA, CDR2 SQIVND (reference sequence). Trimming removed 3 bases at V and 4 bases at J, with 10 bases between. In DNA form, the CDR3 reads TGTGCCAGTAGTATTAATGAGGTAAATCAGCCCCAGCATTTT. Residues: CASSINEVNQPQHF.

The J gene is TRBJ1-2, the V gene TRBV5-1, with 8 bases identical to TRBD1. V shed 2 bases and J 4 bases; nucleotides not matched to a gene: 7. Per the germline V gene, CDR1 is SGHRS and CDR2 is YFSETQ. The CDR3 contains 15 residues. The CDR3 sequence: CASSFGDRTSYGYTF. CDR3 sequence (DNA): TGCGCCAGCAGCTTTGGGGACAGGACATCCTATGGCTACACCTTC.

The chain couples TRBV2 to TRBJ1-5; 8 bases are a match to TRBD1. Germline-derived CDR1 and CDR2 are SNHLY and FYNNEI. The CDR3 sequence is 16 residues long. After removal of 7 bases from V and 2 bases from J, the junction contained 10 bases not matched to a gene. In DNA, the CDR3 is TGTGCCAGCAAAAAACCGACAGGGGAAGGCAATCAGCCCCAGCATTTT. This translates into CASKKPTGEGNQPQHF.

The rearrangement joins TRBV3-1 (or the pseudogene TRBV3-2) to TRBJ1-2; D ambiguous. Germline CDR1 reads LGHDT; CDR2 reads YNNKEL (reference sequence). CDR3 length: 15 residues. The V gene lost 3 bases and the J gene lost 6 bases, with 17 bases spanning the gap. This CDR3 is CASSQLDPTVDGYTF. CDR3 coding DNA: TGTGCCAGCAGCCAGCTAGACCCCACGGTAGATGGCTACACCTTC.

The chain employs TRBV5-1 and TRBJ1-2; D possibly corresponds to TRBD1 (6 bases). The germline V gene has CDR1 SGHRS and CDR2 YFSETQ. The CDR3 runs to 14 residues. V was cut by 5 bases and J by 4 bases, with 15 bases left in between. In nucleotides, the CDR3 is TGCGCCAGCAGTTTGACGGCGGGGGCCTATGGCTACACCTTC. Protein sequence: CASSLTAGAYGYTF. Combining the CDR3 with reference TRBV5-1 and TRBJ1-2 gives the whole variable domain KAGVTQTPRYLIKTRGQQVTLSCSPISGHRSVSWYQQTPGQGLQFLFEYFSETQRNKGNFPGRFSGRQFSNSRSEMNVSTLELGDSALYLCASSLTAGAYGYTFGSGTRLTVV.

This clone has only one observation. This chain connects TRBV27 to TRBJ2-2; D not certain. The CDR3 totals 15 residues. CDR1 is MNHEY, CDR2 SMNVEV, per germline (reference sequence). The V end was cut by 0 bases, the J end by 4 bases, with 9 bases between. The CDR3 reads CASSLSGFGTGELFF. DNA for the CDR3: TGTGCCAGCAGTTTATCCGGGTTCGGCACCGGGGAGCTGTTTTTT.

This rearrangement joins TRBV15 to TRBJ1-2; the match to TRBD1 covers 8 bases. Per germline, CDR1 LNHNV and CDR2 YYDKDF (reference sequence). The trim removed 0 bases at V and 2 bases at J, leaving 2 bases unmatched. This CDR3 contains 15 residues. CDR3: CATSRDPGGNYGYTF. CDR3 DNA sequence: TGTGCCACCAGCAGAGATCCAGGGGGCAACTATGGCTACACCTTC.